What follows is one T cell receptor (beta chain) and its context. This specimen comes from a study of T cell changes during pregnancy in multiple sclerosis. The trim removed 4 bases at V and 6 bases at J, leaving 9 bases unmatched. CDR3 length: 15 residues. Germline V gene sequence: CDR1 MNHNS, CDR2 SASEGT. Libraries were prepared by immunoSEQ multiplex PCR; TCRdb keeps only in-frame clonotypes and omits some of them. This sample has approximately 44,000 clones; 85% to 95% occur once, and the top ten carry about 7%. The sequence was obtained from a female donor with multiple sclerosis, enrolled in a pregnancy study. This specimen was CD8+ T cells from peripheral blood mononuclear cells, taken in the third trimester of pregnancy. V is TRBV6-1 and J is TRBJ1-5, with 7 bases aligning to TRBD1. CDR3 DNA sequence: TGTGCCAGCAGTGTAAGTCGAGGGGGCGGTCAGCCCCAGCATTTT. Translated, it gives CASSVSRGGGQPQHF.